These 29 T cell receptor beta chains were all obtained from the same sample, sequenced in a study of cytomegalovirus exposure and HLA in healthy donors. The PCR was carried out with 60 Vbeta primers and 13 Jbeta primers. TCRdb's table, derived via immunoSEQ multiplex PCR, lists solely in-frame clones and lacks some. Among roughly 120,000 clones, around 77% were seen once, and the ten largest hold approximately 5%. Sequenced input: PBMCs. Receptors were obtained from a woman in her twenties or thirties in good health and CMV-seropositive.

This clone has a handful of counts. The rearrangement joins TRBV25-1 to TRBJ2-6; TRBD2 matches 7 bases. This CDR3 is built from 18 residues. J was trimmed by 0 bases and V by 2 bases; bases with no gene match: 7. Germline V gene lookup returns CDR1 MGHDK and CDR2 SYGVNS. CDR3 bases: TGTGCCAGCAGTGAACCTGGGGGGGTTAACTCTGGGGCCAACGTCCTGACTTTC. It specifies CASSEPGGVNSGANVLTF.

The chain uses TRBV19 and TRBJ1-1; D is unclear. Germline CDR1 reads LNHDA; CDR2 reads SQIVND (reference sequence). Trimming pared 11 bases from V and 1 base from J, leaving 14 bases between. The CDR3 covers 13 residues. CDR3 amino acids: CAVISQPNTEAFF. The CDR3 region has the DNA TGTGCCGTCATATCACAGCCGAACACTGAAGCTTTCTTT.

This clone was recorded only once. The chain recombines TRBV11-2 with TRBJ2-5; 10 bases agree with TRBD1. The CDR3 runs 18 residues. Looked up from germline, CDR1 is SGHAT and CDR2 is FQNNGV. The V segment lost 5 bases and the J segment 2 bases; nucleotides outside the gene matches: 14. CDR3 in amino acids: CASSQRDRGGWSQETQYF. The CDR3 DNA is TGTGCCAGCAGCCAACGGGACAGGGGAGGTTGGTCACAAGAGACCCAGTACTTC.

This CDR3 reads CASSLSSGTDTQYF. The CDR3 region has the DNA TGTGCCAGCTCACTATCTAGCGGCACAGATACGCAGTATTTT. The V call is TRBV25-1, the J call TRBJ2-3, with a tentative D call TRBD2 (6 bases). V was shortened by 8 bases and J by 1 base, with 13 bases between the two germline ends. The germline V gene encodes CDR1 MGHDK and CDR2 SYGVNS. This CDR3 region has 14 residues.

The chain is built from TRBV2 and TRBJ1-5; TRBD1 might be the D (6 bases). The CDR3 contains 16 residues. V was trimmed by 2 bases and J by 0 bases, leaving 11 bases between them. Germline CDR1 reads SNHLY; CDR2 reads FYNNEI. The DNA of the CDR3 is TGTGCCAGCAGTGAAAGGGCAGGGGATAGCAATCAGCCCCAGCATTTT. This codes for CASSERAGDSNQPQHF.

The rearrangement joins TRBV7-6 to TRBJ2-2; TRBD2 aligns across 8 bases. V gave up 2 bases and J gave up 4 bases; unmatched junction bases: 6. The CDR3 has 16 residues. CDR1 and CDR2 (germline): SGHVS, FNYEAQ. CDR3 residues: CASSLPTSGLTGELFF. The CDR3 nucleotides are TGTGCCAGCAGCTTACCAACTAGCGGCCTCACCGGGGAGCTGTTTTTT.

The rearrangement uses TRBV21-1 and TRBJ1-1; the table's D call, TRBD1, was not checked against the DNA. TRBV21-1 is a pseudogene. The CDR3 has 16 residues. CDR3 coding DNA: TGTGCCAGCAGCAAGCACAGGAAATTAATGAACACTGAAGCTTTCTTT. Amino acid sequence: CASSKHRKLMNTEAFF.

This clone has only a few counts. The chain has TRBV7-9 and TRBJ2-1; TRBD1 is a possible D gene (6 bases). Deletions cut 5 bases from V and 3 bases from J, with 11 bases between. The CDR3 spans 14 residues. Germline lookup yields CDR1 SEHNR and CDR2 FQNEAQ (reference sequence). The CDR3 sequence is CASSPGDNYNEQFF. Here the CDR3 DNA reads TGTGCCAGCAGCCCCGGGGACAACTACAATGAGCAGTTCTTC.

V usage is TRBV5-1 and J usage is TRBJ2-1, with TRBD2 matching 9 bases. This CDR3 has 15 amino acids. CDR1 and CDR2 (germline): SGHRS, YFSETQ. V lost 4 bases to trimming and J lost 9 bases; unmatched junction nucleotides: 11. CDR3 residues: CASSRLAVVPSEQFF. CDR3 coding DNA: TGCGCCAGCAGCAGACTAGCGGTGGTTCCGAGTGAGCAGTTCTTC.

This clone appeared once. The J gene is TRBJ2-2, the V gene TRBV14; 9 bases are shared with TRBD1. This CDR3 has 16 amino acids. V shed 5 bases, J shed 2 bases, and the junction held 6 bases outside the gene matches. Germline lookup yields CDR1 SGHDN and CDR2 FVKESK. The CDR3 sequence is CASSKRTGDNTGELFF. The CDR3, as DNA: TGTGCCAGCAGCAAAAGGACAGGGGACAACACCGGGGAGCTGTTTTTT. Drawing the rest from reference TRBV14 and TRBJ2-2, the complete variable domain is EAGVTQFPSHSVIEKGQTVTLRCDPISGHDNLYWYRRVMGKEIKFLLHFVKESKQDESGMPNNRFLAERTGGTYSTLKVQPAELEDSGVYFCASSKRTGDNTGELFFGEGSRLTVL.

The chain couples TRBV4-2 to TRBJ2-7; D uncertain. Germline V gene sequence: CDR1 LGHNA, CDR2 YNFKEQ. The CDR3 has 19 amino acids. V gave up 0 bases and J gave up 2 bases, with 23 bases separating them. The CDR3 DNA sequence: TGTGCCAGCAGCCAAGAAAGTCTACGGTTGAATTACCCCCCCTACGAGCAGTACTTC. It codes for CASSQESLRLNYPPYEQYF.

This chain connects TRBV30 to TRBJ1-1; weak D call: TRBD1 (5 bases). The germline gives CDR1 GTSNPN, CDR2 SVGIG (reference sequence). V gave up 4 bases and J gave up 8 bases, with 20 bases separating them. CDR3 size: 14 residues. CDR3 region: CAWTGVLIEGEAFF. CDR3 coding DNA: TGTGCCTGGACGGGGGTCCTCATAGAGGGGGAAGCTTTCTTT.

The chain employs TRBV29-1 and TRBJ1-1; a possible D gene is TRBD1 (5 bases). Trimming pared 5 bases from V and 5 bases from J, leaving 15 bases between. The CDR3 spans 13 residues. Germline V gene data show CDR1 as SQVTM and CDR2 as ANQGSEA. The CDR3 sequence is CSVSGLWGTEAFF. The CDR3 nucleotides read TGCAGCGTTTCGGGACTTTGGGGGACTGAAGCTTTCTTT.

Here the CDR3 reads CASTWTGFNPEDYEQYF. CDR3 nucleotides: TGTGCCAGCACCTGGACAGGATTTAATCCCGAAGATTACGAGCAGTACTTC. The chain links TRBV7-8 to TRBJ2-7; 7 nucleotides match TRBD1. Looked up from germline, CDR1 is SGHVS and CDR2 is FQNEAQ. V was clipped by 7 bases and J by 4 bases; unmatched bases: 19. The CDR3 is 17 amino acids.

V gene TRBV6-6 combines with J gene TRBJ1-2; D not resolved. This CDR3 has 15 residues. Trimming left V 7 bases short and J 2 bases short, with 17 bases between. Looked up from germline, CDR1 is MNHNY and CDR2 is SVGAGI (reference sequence). DNA of the CDR3: TGTGCCAGCACCTCCTTGGCAGGAAACAACTATGGCTACACCTTC. Encoded protein: CASTSLAGNNYGYTF.

V and J are TRBV7-9 and TRBJ1-2; D may be TRBD1 (6 bases). The CDR3 runs to 13 residues. Trimming removed 3 bases from V and 5 bases from J, with 10 bases in between. The germline V gene encodes CDR1 SEHNR and CDR2 FQNEAQ (reference sequence). The CDR3 sequence is CASSFVTGYGYTF. The CDR3 DNA reads TGTGCCAGCAGCTTTGTCACAGGGTATGGCTACACCTTC.

The chain combines TRBV10-1 with TRBJ2-1; maybe TRBD1 (7 bases). The germline V gene has CDR1 WNHNN and CDR2 SYGVQD (reference sequence). The CDR3 loop spans 15 amino acids. V was pared by 2 bases and J by 5 bases, with 13 bases between. The CDR3, as DNA: TGCGCCAGCAGTGAGAGGAGGGGGCCGGACAATGAGCAGTTCTTC. Translated: CASSERRGPDNEQFF.

Note on this clone: One junction end disagrees with the germline gene, perhaps due to a read error. This chain uses TRBV12-5 with TRBJ1-2, with a tentative D call TRBD1 (6 bases). The CDR3 consists of 15 residues. Per germline, CDR1 LGHNT and CDR2 FRNRAP. This chain's CDR3 is CTSGFLPGTLYGYTF. The CDR3 DNA follows: TGTACTAGTGGTTTCCTTCCCGGGACATTGTATGGCTACACCTTC.

The chain has TRBV6-5 and TRBJ1-1, with 7 bases matching TRBD1. V lost 7 bases, J lost 1 base, and 3 bases stayed unmatched. The CDR3 sequence is 13 residues long. The germline V gene has CDR1 MNHEY and CDR2 SVGAGI. The CDR3 DNA is TGTGCCAGCACCCGGACAGGGAACACTGAAGCTTTCTTT. This codes for CASTRTGNTEAFF.

The chain has TRBV6-4 and TRBJ2-3; TRBD2 matches 8 bases. Germline CDR1 MRHNA, CDR2 SNTAGT. The CDR3 is made up of 15 amino acids. Germline trimming cut 2 bases from V and 6 bases from J; bases unmatched to any gene: 7. The CDR3 loop is CASSDRAGGSDTQYF. The CDR3 bases are TGTGCCAGCAGTGACCGGGCGGGGGGCTCCGATACGCAGTATTTT.

This clone was detected a few times. The J gene is TRBJ2-2, the V gene TRBV6-5; TRBD2 might be the D (5 bases). This CDR3 contains 14 residues. V lost 8 bases, J lost 5 bases, and 15 bases lay in between. Germline loops: CDR1 MNHEY, CDR2 SVGAGI. CDR3 in DNA: TGTGCCAGCGGAGAGAGTGGAGGAACCGGGGAGCTGTTTTTT. Protein product: CASGESGGTGELFF.

This clone was picked up one time. The genes are TRBV27 and TRBJ2-1, with 11 bases aligning to TRBD2. CDR1 is MNHEY and CDR2 is SMNVEV in the germline V gene (reference sequence). The CDR3 runs 16 residues. J lost 6 bases, V lost 5 bases, and 9 bases had no gene match. The CDR3 is CASSKLAGGPLNEQFF. DNA for the CDR3: TGTGCCAGCAGTAAGTTAGCGGGAGGGCCACTCAATGAGCAGTTCTTC.

A single count supports this clone. This chain uses TRBV5-8 with TRBJ1-4; D is ambiguous. Germline CDR1 SGHTS, CDR2 YDEGEE. Between the trimmed V and J ends, which lost 2 bases and 8 bases, there was a span of 25 bases. The CDR3 length is 18 residues. This chain's CDR3 is CASSFQSTSGSRGEKLFF. The CDR3 DNA reads as TGTGCCAGCAGCTTCCAATCAACGTCGGGGTCGCGTGGGGAAAAACTGTTTTTT.

V is TRBV5-8 and J is TRBJ1-2; D gene unclear. The CDR3 contains 15 residues. The V end was cut by 4 bases, the J end by 5 bases, with 18 bases between. Germline V CDR1 and CDR2: SGHTS, YDEGEE. In DNA, the CDR3 is TGTGCCAGCAGCGAGGAGGTCTTGAAGGGATATGGCTACACCTTC. This codes for CASSEEVLKGYGYTF.

This clone was detected once. The chain couples TRBV15 to TRBJ2-3, with D possibly matching TRBD2 (6 bases). The germline V gene has CDR1 LNHNV and CDR2 YYDKDF (reference sequence). This CDR3 is built from 15 residues. V was shortened by 8 bases and J by 8 bases, with 23 bases between the two germline ends. CDR3 coding DNA: TGTGCCACCGATCCTTGGGGACTGCAAGATTCTACGCAGTATTTT. Translation gives CATDPWGLQDSTQYF.

This clone has only one observation. J is TRBJ2-3 and V is TRBV5-4, with D possibly being TRBD2 (7 bases). This CDR3 spans 17 amino acids. V was clipped by 4 bases and J by 5 bases, with 23 bases between them. Germline V lookup: CDR1 SGHNT, CDR2 YYREEE (reference sequence). This chain's CDR3 is CASSPPRGRGVGDTQYF. For the CDR3, the DNA is TGTGCCAGCAGCCCCCCCCGTGGGAGGGGGGTCGGAGATACGCAGTATTTT.

This clone has more than one count but fewer than ten. The V call is TRBV5-6, the J call TRBJ1-4, with 8 bases lining up with TRBD1. Germline-derived CDR1 and CDR2 are SGHDT and YYEEEE. Trimming cost V 4 bases and J 6 bases; bases outside gene matches: 5. CDR3 length: 14 residues. The CDR3 loop reads CASSLGQGDEKLFF. For the CDR3, the DNA is TGTGCCAGCAGCCTCGGACAGGGAGATGAAAAACTGTTTTTT.

V and J are TRBV27 and TRBJ1-5; maybe TRBD1 (6 bases). With 4 bases removed from V and 1 base from J, the gap between germline ends came to 14 bases. The CDR3 length is 16 residues. Germline CDR1 reads MNHEY; CDR2 reads SMNVEV (reference sequence). CDR3 nucleotides: TGTGCCAGCAGTTCAGAATACAGGGTAAGCAATCAGCCCCAGCATTTT. The encoded protein is CASSSEYRVSNQPQHF.

This chain's CDR3 is CASSPSVHQGQPQHF. As DNA, the CDR3 is TGTGCCAGCTCACCATCTGTGCATCAGGGTCAGCCCCAGCATTTT. The genes are TRBV18 and TRBJ1-5; weak D call: TRBD1 (5 bases). V gave up 2 bases and J gave up 6 bases, with 14 bases separating them. The germline gives CDR1 KGHSH, CDR2 LQKENI. The CDR3 is made up of 15 amino acids.